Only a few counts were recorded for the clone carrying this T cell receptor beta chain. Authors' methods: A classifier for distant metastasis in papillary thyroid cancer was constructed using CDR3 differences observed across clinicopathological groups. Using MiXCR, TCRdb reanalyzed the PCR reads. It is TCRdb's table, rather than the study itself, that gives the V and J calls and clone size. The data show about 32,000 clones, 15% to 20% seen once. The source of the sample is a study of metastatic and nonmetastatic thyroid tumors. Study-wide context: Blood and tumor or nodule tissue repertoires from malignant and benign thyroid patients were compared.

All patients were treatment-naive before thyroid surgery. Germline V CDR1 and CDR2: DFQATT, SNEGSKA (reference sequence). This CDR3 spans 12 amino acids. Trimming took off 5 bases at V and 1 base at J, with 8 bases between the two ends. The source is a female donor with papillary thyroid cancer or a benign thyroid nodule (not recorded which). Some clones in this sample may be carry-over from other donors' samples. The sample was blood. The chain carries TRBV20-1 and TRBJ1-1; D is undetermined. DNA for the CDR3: TGCAGTGCTCCCCGACAGAACACTGAAGCTTTCTTT. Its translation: CSAPRQNTEAFF.